Given below is one TCR beta chain in context. The sample is drawn from a study of CD8 T cells in Susac syndrome. Unmatched junction bases numbered 14, after V lost 4 bases and J lost 7 bases. The length of the CDR3 is 17 residues. Reverse transcription of about 0.5 to 1 ug RNA was performed with random hexamers. TCRdb reprocessed the immunoSEQ multiplex PCR reads via MiXCR and lists one record per CDR3 protein. This sample yields approximately 190,000 distinct CDR3 sequences, of which 95% are seen a single time; roughly 0.098% belongs to the top ten. This sequence originates from a human donor with Susac syndrome. Material for sequencing was CD4+ T cells from PBMCs. The chain uses TRBV12-3 or TRBV12-4 and TRBJ1-2, with 11 bases identical to TRBD1. The CDR3 loop reads CASSSLGGTGGVSGYTF. The CDR3 DNA sequence: TGTGCCAGCAGTTCCCTTGGCGGGACAGGGGGTGTAAGTGGCTACACCTTC.